This T cell receptor beta chain was sequenced for a study of OX40 agonist ivuxolimab in advanced cancers. On the study more broadly: An agonistic anti-OX40 (CD134) antibody, ivuxolimab, was used to treat the patients. Patients received ivuxolimab, an intravenous treatment, every 2 weeks at 0.01 to 10 mg/kg.

The CDR3 is 16 residues long. V shed 4 bases, J shed 2 bases, and the junction held 6 bases outside the gene matches. In germline, CDR1 is SGHRS, CDR2 YFSETQ. Libraries were prepared by immunoSEQ multiplex PCR; TCRdb keeps only in-frame clonotypes and omits some of them. The table has around 60,000 clones, 88% seen once. Sequencing used CD4+ or CD8+ T cells sorted from blood, obtained in a trial of the OX40 agonist ivuxolimab. The sequence was obtained from an adult with an advanced solid tumor such as melanoma, head and neck, liver or kidney cancer. The V and J genes are TRBV5-1 and TRBJ2-2; 9 positions agree with TRBD2. The CDR3 DNA sequence: TGCGCCAGCAGCCCGACTAGCGGAACCAACACCGGGGAGCTGTTTTTT. Protein sequence: CASSPTSGTNTGELFF.